This T cell receptor beta chain was identified in a study of T cells in Graves' hyperthyroidism and ophthalmopathy. Template material for amplifying TCR beta CDR3 regions consisted of RNA transcripts. The HTBI primer set served for first-round RT-PCR of the TCR CDR3. One entry per CDR3 protein, called by TCRdb with MiXCR from the multiplex PCR reads. The sample holds hundreds of thousands of distinct CDR3 sequences; roughly 20% are singletons and the top ten take 34%. Trimming removed 3 bases from V and 1 base from J, with 19 bases in between. The CDR3 is 17 amino acids. In germline, CDR1 is DFQATT, CDR2 SNEGSKA (reference sequence).

The V gene is TRBV20-1, the J gene TRBJ1-5, with no clear D. Input material: blood. This receptor was identified in a man aged 30 to 45 with Graves' ophthalmopathy. CDR3 loop: CSASALIDVGSNQPQHF. The CDR3 region has the DNA TGCAGTGCTAGTGCCCTGATAGACGTCGGAAGCAATCAGCCCCAGCATTTT.